This T cell receptor beta chain was sequenced in a study of blood T cell repertoires in COVID-19. Study-wide context: COVID-19 samples, acute and convalescent, were from the United States, Italy and Spain. Sample material is recorded as cDNA or gDNA derived from T cells, B-cell-depleted T cells, or PBMCs.

This clone was picked up one time. V shed 0 bases and J shed 0 bases, with 13 bases lying between them. The CDR3 has 17 amino acids. Germline lookup yields CDR1 SGDLS and CDR2 YYNGEE. Original data processing: Estimated nucleated cell counts came from reference gene primer amplification. The protocol was immunoSEQ multiplex PCR, while the TCRdb copy is restricted to in-frame clones and leaves out a portion. The V and J calls and clone size come from that table; D and trimming were worked out from the DNA. The sample consists of roughly 280,000 clones, approximately 86% of them appearing once. This receptor was taken from a woman aged 55-70 years with COVID-19, enrolled during active disease. V usage is TRBV9 and J usage is TRBJ1-3; the D is unclear. The sample taken for sequencing was peripheral blood. Written as DNA, the CDR3 is TGTGCCAGCAGCGTAGGGGTCCCGGGGAGCTCTGGAAACACCATATATTTT. Residues: CASSVGVPGSSGNTIYF. Full variable domain (remainder filled in from reference TRBV9 and TRBJ1-3): DSGVTQTPKHLITATGQRVTLRCSPRSGDLSVYWYQQSLDQGLQFLIQYYNGEERAKGNILERFSAQQFPDLHSELNLSSLELGDSALYFCASSVGVPGSSGNTIYFGEGSWLTVV.